This T cell receptor (beta chain) was sequenced for a study of technical replicates of blood from several donors. The repertoire was sequenced with immunoSEQ multiplex PCR; TCRdb's copy has only in-frame clones and lacks some. Among around 72,000 clones listed, approximately 98% were seen once. The germline CDR1 and CDR2 sequences are MDHEN and SYDVKM. The CDR3 has 13 residues. The V segment lost 6 bases and the J segment 12 bases; nucleotides outside the gene matches: 13. The TCR was taken from a human donor in good health. Input material: T cells isolated from PBMCs. J is TRBJ1-1 and V is TRBV28; 7 nucleotides align to TRBD1. The CDR3 bases are TGTGCCAGCAGCCCCCCCGAACAGGGGTCAACTTTCTTT. This encodes CASSPPEQGSTFF. Based on the CDR3 plus reference TRBV28 and TRBJ1-1, the full variable domain is DVKVTQSSRYLVKRTGEKVFLECVQDMDHENMFWYRQDPGLGLRLIYFSYDVKMKEKGDIPEGYSVSREKKERFSLILESASTNQTSMYLCASSPPEQGSTFFGQGTRLTVV.